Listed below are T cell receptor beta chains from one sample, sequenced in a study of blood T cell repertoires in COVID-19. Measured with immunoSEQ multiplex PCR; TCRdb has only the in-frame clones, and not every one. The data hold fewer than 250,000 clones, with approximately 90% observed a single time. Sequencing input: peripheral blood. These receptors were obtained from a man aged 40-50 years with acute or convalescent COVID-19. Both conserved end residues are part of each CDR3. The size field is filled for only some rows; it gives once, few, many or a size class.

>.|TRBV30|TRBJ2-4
CAWSFQDRSLAKNIQYF
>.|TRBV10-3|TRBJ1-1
CAISTRDTNTEAFF
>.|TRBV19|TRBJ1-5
CASSIWWEGNQPQHF
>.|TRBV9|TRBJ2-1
CASSVDPNPNRYNEQFF
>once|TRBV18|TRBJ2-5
CASSPGSGETQYF
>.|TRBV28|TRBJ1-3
CASSLRYRAGNTIYF
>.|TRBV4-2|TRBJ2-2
CASSQGSANTGELFF
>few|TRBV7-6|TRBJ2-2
CASSLSGRPGTGELFF
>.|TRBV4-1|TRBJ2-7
CASSRDYPYEQYF
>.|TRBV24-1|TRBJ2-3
CATSDLGWDTQYF
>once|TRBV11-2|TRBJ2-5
CASSLAVQETQYF
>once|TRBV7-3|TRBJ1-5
CASSPGGNQPQHF
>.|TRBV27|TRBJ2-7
CASRDRSSYEQYF
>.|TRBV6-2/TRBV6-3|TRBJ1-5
CASSYAGEPLAGTQHF
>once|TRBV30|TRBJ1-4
CAWSVTATNEKLFF
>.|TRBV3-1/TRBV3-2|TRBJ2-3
CASSPGLTGADTQYF
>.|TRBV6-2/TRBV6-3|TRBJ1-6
CASSSPGFPLHF
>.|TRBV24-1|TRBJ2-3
CAVSRAPPTDTQYF
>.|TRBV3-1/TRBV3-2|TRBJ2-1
CASSQQSTLAGNEQFF
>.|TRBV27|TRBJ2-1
CASRVTGGGEQFF
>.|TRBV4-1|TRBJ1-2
CASSQDLRGRIYGYTF
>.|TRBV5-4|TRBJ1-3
CASSPGPTGYANTIYF
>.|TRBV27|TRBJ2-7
CASSSIGLAGLNEQYF
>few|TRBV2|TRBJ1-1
CASSSGVSEAFF
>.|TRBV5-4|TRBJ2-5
CASSLGPSSEETQYF